These T cell receptor beta chains were read from a single sample in a study of STAT3 mutations in large granular lymphocyte leukemia. Method: immunoSEQ multiplex PCR; TCRdb's copy keeps in-frame clones and lacks some. The sample carries roughly 31,000 clones, about 74% recorded once. The sequenced material came from peripheral blood mononuclear cells. These receptors came from a woman aged 45-65 years with T-cell large granular lymphocyte leukemia. Some clones in this sample may be carry-over from other donors' samples. Each CDR3 is given without its conserved first and last residue.

>TRBV29-1|TRBJ2-5|11
SASPRGAETQY
>TRBV30|TRBJ2-4|14
AWSDPRRGDKNIQY
>TRBV5-4|TRBJ2-1|15
ASSLEVWGGASNEQF
>TRBV15|TRBJ2-7|13
ATSSRDQGSYEQY
>TRBV6-1|TRBJ2-2|13
ASSVKRGGAGELF
>TRBV11-2|TRBJ2-1|9
ASKWGDEQF
>TRBV6-4|TRBJ2-7|14
ARNPGLALCSHEQY
>TRBV18|TRBJ2-1|11
ASSQDSYNEQF
>TRBV19|TRBJ2-3|11
ASSLGPTDTQY
>TRBV29-1|TRBJ1-1|11
SVERVLAPGAF
>TRBV5-1|TRBJ2-5|11
ASSLVLWETQY
>TRBV5-1|TRBJ2-3|13
ASSLWGLEADTQY
>TRBV29-1|TRBJ2-2|12
SVERTANTGELF
>TRBV7-9|TRBJ2-5|10
ASSLDRGTQY
>TRBV30|TRBJ2-3|15
AWSAQKELAGPDTQY
>TRBV7-9|TRBJ2-3|11
ASSFNSGDTQY
>TRBV5-4|TRBJ2-1|15
ASSSGLAGSSYNEQF
>TRBV5-4|TRBJ2-5|13
ASSFKSGGGETQY
>TRBV2|TRBJ1-5|14
ASSEARGGINQPQH
>TRBV29-1|TRBJ1-3|10
SVGGDRNTIY
>TRBV28|TRBJ1-5|14
ASIPSGAYSNQPQH
>TRBV5-6|TRBJ2-7|9
ASSSTREQY
>TRBV28|TRBJ2-5|13
ASSFGGATQETQY
>TRBV19|TRBJ2-3|12
ASDSGRQTDTQY
>TRBV7-2|TRBJ2-3|12
ASSSTVSTDTQY
>TRBV7-2|TRBJ2-1|9
ASSQGYEQF
>TRBV5-4|TRBJ2-1|12
ASSLDEPSDEQF
>TRBV29-1|TRBJ1-1|11
SHLGTLRSEAF
>TRBV28|TRBJ1-5|14
ASSPFWRSLNQPQH
>TRBV5-1|TRBJ1-1|14
ASSFGDPGGNTEAF
>TRBV5-1|TRBJ2-7|13
ASSLGTGTLHEQY
>TRBV19|TRBJ1-5|12
ARVKTEGNQPQH
>TRBV18|TRBJ2-1|15
ASSPVFAGGSYNEQF
>TRBV9|TRBJ2-1|13
ASSVRGGLYNEQF
>TRBV9|TRBJ2-2|13
ASSLSPRGSGELF
>TRBV30|TRBJ1-3|13
AWIILQGSGNTIY
>TRBV14|TRBJ2-3|15
ASSPPSGRSGTDTQY
>TRBV5-1|TRBJ1-4|12
ASRPGTTNEKLF
>TRBV7-9|TRBJ1-1|13
ASSLLGQANTEAF
>TRBV6-6|TRBJ2-7|9
ASSQPTEQY
>TRBV9|TRBJ2-7|12
ASSPTGLAYEQY
>TRBV27|TRBJ2-7|13
ASSATSGSSYEQY
>TRBV7-9|TRBJ2-7|12
ASSYSPGTYEQY
>TRBV30|TRBJ1-2|12
AWSLGQGSYGYT
>TRBV5-1|TRBJ1-4|14
ASSSAPGAGGEKLF
>TRBV7-9|TRBJ2-6|12
ASSLATGANVLT